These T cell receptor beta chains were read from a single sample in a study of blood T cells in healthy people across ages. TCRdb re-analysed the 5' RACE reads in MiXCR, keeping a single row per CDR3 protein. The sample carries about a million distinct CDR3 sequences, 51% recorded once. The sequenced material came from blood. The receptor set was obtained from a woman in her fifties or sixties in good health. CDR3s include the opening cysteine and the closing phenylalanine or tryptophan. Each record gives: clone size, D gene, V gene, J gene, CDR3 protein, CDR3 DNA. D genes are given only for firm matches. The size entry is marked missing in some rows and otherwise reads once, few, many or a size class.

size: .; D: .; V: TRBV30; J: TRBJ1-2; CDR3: CAWIAQGRAGYTF; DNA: TGTGCCTGGATCGCGCAGGGAAGGGCTGGCTACACCTTC
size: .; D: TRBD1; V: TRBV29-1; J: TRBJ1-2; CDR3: CSVGDSNYGYTF; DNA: TGCAGCGTAGGGGACAGCAACTATGGCTACACCTTC
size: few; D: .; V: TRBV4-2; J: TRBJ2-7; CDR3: CASSHVRTGGSYEQYF; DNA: TGTGCCAGCAGCCATGTTCGGACCGGAGGTTCCTACGAGCAGTACTTC
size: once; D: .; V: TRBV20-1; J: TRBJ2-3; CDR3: CSGEHSPDTQYF; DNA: TGCAGTGGTGAACACAGCCCAGATACGCAGTATTTT
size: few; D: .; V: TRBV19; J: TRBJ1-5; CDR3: CASSRQDSNQPQHF; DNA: TGTGCCAGTAGCAGACAAGATAGCAATCAGCCCCAGCATTTT
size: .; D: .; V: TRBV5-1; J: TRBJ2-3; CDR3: CASSLYTPGTDTQYF; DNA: TGCGCCAGCAGCTTATATACCCCCGGCACAGATACGCAGTATTTT
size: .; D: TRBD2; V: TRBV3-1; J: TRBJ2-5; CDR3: CASSPVGGGLETQYF; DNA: TGTGCCAGCAGCCCCGTCGGGGGAGGGCTAGAGACCCAGTACTTC
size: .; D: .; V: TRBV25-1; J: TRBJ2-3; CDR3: CASSDRAYTDTQYF; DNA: TGTGCCAGCAGTGACCGGGCCTACACAGATACGCAGTATTTT
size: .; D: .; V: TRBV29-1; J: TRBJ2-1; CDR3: CSADSPYNEQFF; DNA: TGCAGCGCCGACAGTCCCTACAATGAGCAGTTCTTC
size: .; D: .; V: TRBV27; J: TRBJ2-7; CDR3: CASSPKPSRTASYEQYF; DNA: TGTGCCAGCAGTCCTAAACCGTCAAGGACCGCCTCCTACGAGCAGTACTTC
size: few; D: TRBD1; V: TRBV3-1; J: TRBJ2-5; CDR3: CASSQEWTTGNEETQYF; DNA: TGTGCCAGCAGCCAAGAATGGACGACAGGGAACGAAGAGACCCAGTACTTC
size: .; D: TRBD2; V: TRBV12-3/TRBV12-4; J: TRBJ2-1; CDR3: CASSVLAGGSGSVSDEQFF; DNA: TGTGCCAGCAGTGTATTAGCGGGGGGTAGCGGGAGTGTCTCGGATGAGCAGTTCTTC
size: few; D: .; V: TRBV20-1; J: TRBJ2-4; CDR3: CSSRTGRAKNIQYF; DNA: TGCAGTTCCAGGACTGGGAGAGCCAAAAACATTCAGTACTTC
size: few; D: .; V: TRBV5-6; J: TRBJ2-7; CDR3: CASSSITGGTYEQYF; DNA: TGTGCCAGCAGCTCAATAACTGGGGGGACCTACGAGCAGTACTTC
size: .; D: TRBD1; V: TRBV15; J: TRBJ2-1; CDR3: CATSRGPGQGPYNEQFF; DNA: TGTGCCACCAGCAGAGGTCCGGGACAGGGTCCCTACAATGAGCAGTTCTTC
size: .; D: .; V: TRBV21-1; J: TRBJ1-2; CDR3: CASRTDRGEDGYTF; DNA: TGTGCCAGCAGGACCGACAGGGGGGAAGACGGCTACACCTTC
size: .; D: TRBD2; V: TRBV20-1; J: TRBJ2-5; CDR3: CSAPMGGTQETQYF; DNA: TGCAGTGCTCCCATGGGGGGGACCCAAGAGACCCAGTACTTC
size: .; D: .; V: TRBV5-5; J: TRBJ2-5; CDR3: CASSFSVLWETQYF; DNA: TGTGCCAGCAGCTTTTCGGTGCTATGGGAGACCCAGTACTTC
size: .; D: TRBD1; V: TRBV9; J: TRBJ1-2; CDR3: CASSANTGGTYGYTF; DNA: TGTGCCAGCAGCGCCAATACAGGGGGCACATATGGCTACACCTTC
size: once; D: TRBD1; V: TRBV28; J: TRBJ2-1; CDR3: CASSSPGTGAYNEQFF; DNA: TGTGCCAGCAGCTCCCCCGGGACAGGGGCGTACAATGAGCAGTTCTTC
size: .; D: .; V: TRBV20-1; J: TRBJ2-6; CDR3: CSAKITGSGANVLTF; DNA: TGCAGTGCTAAAATCACAGGCTCTGGGGCCAACGTCCTGACTTTC
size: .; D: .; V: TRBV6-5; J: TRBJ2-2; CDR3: CASSYRRNTGELFF; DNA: TGTGCCAGCAGTTACCGCAGGAACACCGGGGAGCTGTTTTTT
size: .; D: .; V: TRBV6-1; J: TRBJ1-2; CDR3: CASKADTRNYGYTF; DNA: TGTGCCAGCAAGGCGGACACCCGTAACTATGGCTACACCTTC
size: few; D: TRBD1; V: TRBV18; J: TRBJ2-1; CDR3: CASSRDRGRDEQFF; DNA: TGTGCCAGCTCACGAGACAGGGGTAGGGATGAGCAGTTCTTC
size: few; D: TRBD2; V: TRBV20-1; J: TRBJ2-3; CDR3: CSGEGLAGIYTQYF; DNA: TGCAGTGGGGAGGGACTAGCGGGAATCTATACGCAGTATTTT
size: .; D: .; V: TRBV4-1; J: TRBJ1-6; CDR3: CASSQLDGYNSPLHF; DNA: TGCGCCAGCAGCCAACTCGACGGCTATAATTCACCCCTCCACTTT
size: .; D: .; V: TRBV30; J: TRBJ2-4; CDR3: CAWFQPAKNIQYF; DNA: TGTGCCTGGTTTCAGCCAGCCAAAAACATTCAGTACTTC
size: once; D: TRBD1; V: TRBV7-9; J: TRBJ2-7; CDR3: CASSPWDRGLYEQYF; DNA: TGTGCCAGCAGCCCCTGGGACAGGGGGCTCTACGAGCAGTACTTC
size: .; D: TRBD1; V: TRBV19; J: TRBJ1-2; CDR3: CASRKTGASTPANYGYTF; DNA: TGTGCCAGTAGAAAAACAGGGGCCTCTACTCCCGCTAACTATGGCTACACCTTC
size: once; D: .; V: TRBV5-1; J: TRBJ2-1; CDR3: CASSLGYGADF; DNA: TGCGCCAGCAGCTTAGGGTACGGGGCGGACTTC
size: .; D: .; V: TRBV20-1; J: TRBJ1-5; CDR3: CSAEASGAGEPQHF; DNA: TGCAGTGCGGAGGCTAGCGGGGCAGGTGAGCCCCAGCATTTT
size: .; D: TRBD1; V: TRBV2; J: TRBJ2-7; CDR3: CASSADRGHVEQYF; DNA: TGTGCCAGCAGTGCGGACAGGGGGCATGTCGAGCAGTACTTC
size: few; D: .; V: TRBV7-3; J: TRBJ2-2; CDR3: CASSPNDRNTGELFF; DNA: TGTGCCAGCAGCCCCAACGACCGAAACACCGGGGAGCTGTTTTTT